A single T cell receptor (beta chain) is shown here with its context. The antigen remains undetermined. Deletions cut 7 bases from V and 3 bases from J, with 9 bases between. The CDR3 contains 11 residues. CDR1 SQVTM and CDR2 ANQGSEA come from the germline V gene. This entry comes from a study of shared clonotypes between healthy human individuals. Across the whole study: Donors had three CD4 naive, three CD4 memory, two CD8 naive and one CD8 memory plate apiece.

Overall study results and limits: Researchers found naive subsets generally carried larger estimated richness than memory subsets.

The repertoire was sequenced with immunoSEQ multiplex PCR; TCRdb's copy has only in-frame clones and lacks some. The sample lists 2 million to 2.5 million clones; almost 96% were seen once. The split of CD4+ cells yielded CD45RA+ naive and CD45RA-negative memory subsets. This sequence originates from a man younger than 35 in good health. Sequenced sample: naive CD4+ T cells sorted from blood. Documented subset: CD45RA+ positively selected. The rearrangement uses TRBV29-1 and TRBJ1-1; no clear D gene. In nucleotides, the CDR3 is TGCAGCGCCAGGTTGTACACTGAAGCTTTCTTT. It encodes CSARLYTEAFF.